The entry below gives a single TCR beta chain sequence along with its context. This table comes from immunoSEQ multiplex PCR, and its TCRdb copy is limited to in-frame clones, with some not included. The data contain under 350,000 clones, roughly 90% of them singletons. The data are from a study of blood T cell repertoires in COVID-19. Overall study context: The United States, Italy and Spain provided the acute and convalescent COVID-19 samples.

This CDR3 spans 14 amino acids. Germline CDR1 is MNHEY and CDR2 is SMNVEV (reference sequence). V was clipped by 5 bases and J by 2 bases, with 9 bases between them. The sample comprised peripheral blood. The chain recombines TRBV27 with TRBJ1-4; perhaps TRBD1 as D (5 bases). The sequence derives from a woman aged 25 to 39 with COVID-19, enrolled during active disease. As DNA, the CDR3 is TGTGCCAGCAGTATCAGGGTTACTAATGAAAAACTGTTTTTT. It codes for CASSIRVTNEKLFF.